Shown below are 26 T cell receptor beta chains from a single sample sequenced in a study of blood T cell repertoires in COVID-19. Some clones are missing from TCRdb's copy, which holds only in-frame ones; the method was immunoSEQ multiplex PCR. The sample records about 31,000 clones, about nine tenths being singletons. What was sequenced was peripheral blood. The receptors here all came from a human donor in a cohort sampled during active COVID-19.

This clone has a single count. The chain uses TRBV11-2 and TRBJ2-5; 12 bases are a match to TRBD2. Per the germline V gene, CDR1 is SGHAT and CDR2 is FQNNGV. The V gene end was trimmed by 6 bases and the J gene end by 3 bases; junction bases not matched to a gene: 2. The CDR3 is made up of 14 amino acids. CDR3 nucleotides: TGTGCCAGCAGAGGACTAGCGGGGAAAGAGACCCAGTACTTC. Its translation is CASRGLAGKETQYF.

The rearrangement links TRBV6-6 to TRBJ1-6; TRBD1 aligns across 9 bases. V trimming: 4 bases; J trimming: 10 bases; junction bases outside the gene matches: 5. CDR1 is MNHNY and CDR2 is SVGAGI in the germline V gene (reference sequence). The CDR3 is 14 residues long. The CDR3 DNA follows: TGTGCCAGCAGTTCGACAGGGGGAGAGTCACCCCTCCACTTT. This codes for CASSSTGGESPLHF.

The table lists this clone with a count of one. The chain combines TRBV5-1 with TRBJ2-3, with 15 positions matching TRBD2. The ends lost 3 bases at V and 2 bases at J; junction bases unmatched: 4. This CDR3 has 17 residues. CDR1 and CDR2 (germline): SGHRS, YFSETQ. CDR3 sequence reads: CASSSRTSGGVTDTQYF. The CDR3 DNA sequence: TGCGCCAGCAGCTCAAGGACTAGCGGGGGGGTCACAGATACGCAGTATTTT.

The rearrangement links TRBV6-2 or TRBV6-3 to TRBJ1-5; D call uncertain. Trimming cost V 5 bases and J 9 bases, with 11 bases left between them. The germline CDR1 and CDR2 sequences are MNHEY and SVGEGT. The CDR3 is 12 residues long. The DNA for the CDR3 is TGTGCCAGCAGTATCTCTAACGGGCCCCAGCATTTT. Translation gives CASSISNGPQHF.

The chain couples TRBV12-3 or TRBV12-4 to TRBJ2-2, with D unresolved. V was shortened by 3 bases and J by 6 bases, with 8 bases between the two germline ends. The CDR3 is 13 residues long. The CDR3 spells CASSFTGPGELFF. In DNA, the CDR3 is TGTGCCAGCAGTTTTACCGGTCCCGGGGAGCTGTTTTTT.

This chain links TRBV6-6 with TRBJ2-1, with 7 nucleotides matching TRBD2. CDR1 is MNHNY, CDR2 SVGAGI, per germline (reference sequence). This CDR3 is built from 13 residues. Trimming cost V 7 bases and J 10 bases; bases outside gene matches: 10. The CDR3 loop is CASNSHGGGEQFF. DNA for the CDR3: TGTGCCAGCAACTCTCATGGGGGAGGGGAGCAGTTCTTC.

The CDR3 DNA reads as TGTGCCAGCAGCCCCTCCCCACTAGCGGTTAGCTCCTACGAGCAGTACGTC. Protein: CASSPSPLAVSSYEQYV. This chain links TRBV5-5 with TRBJ2-7; TRBD2 matches 8 bases. This CDR3 comprises 17 residues. The germline V gene has CDR1 SGHKS and CDR2 YYEKEE (reference sequence). V lost 4 bases, J lost 0 bases, and 12 bases stayed unmatched.

The CDR3 DNA reads TGTGCCAGTAGTATAGAACGTGGTAGCTACTACTACAATGAGCAGTTCTTC. As protein: CASSIERGSYYYNEQFF. J is TRBJ2-1 and V is TRBV19; D remains unclear. Per germline, CDR1 LNHDA and CDR2 SQIVND (reference sequence). Trimming removed 0 bases at V and 3 bases at J, with 15 bases between. The CDR3 is 17 amino acids.

CDR3 nucleotides: TGTGCCAGCAGTGATACGGCAACTCGGGGGGGTGGCTACACCTTC. This sequence encodes CASSDTATRGGGYTF. This chain links TRBV2 with TRBJ1-2; tentatively, D is TRBD1 (5 bases). The V gene's germline CDR1 is SNHLY and CDR2 FYNNEI. This CDR3 is built from 15 residues. V was shortened by 3 bases and J by 7 bases, with 18 bases between the two germline ends.

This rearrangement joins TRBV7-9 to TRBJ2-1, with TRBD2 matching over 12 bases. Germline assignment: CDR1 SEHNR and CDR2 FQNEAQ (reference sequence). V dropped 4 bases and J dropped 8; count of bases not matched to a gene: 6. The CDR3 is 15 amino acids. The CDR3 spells CASSSLTSGSYEQFF. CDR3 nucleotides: TGTGCCAGCAGCTCCCTGACTAGCGGGAGCTATGAGCAGTTCTTC.

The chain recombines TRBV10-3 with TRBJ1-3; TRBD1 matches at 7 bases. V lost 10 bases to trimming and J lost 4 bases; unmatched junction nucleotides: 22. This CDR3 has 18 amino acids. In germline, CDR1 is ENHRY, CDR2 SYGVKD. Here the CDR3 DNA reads TGTGCCACAAAACCAGAACAGGGGACGGGTCGAATGGGAAACACCATATATTTT. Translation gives CATKPEQGTGRMGNTIYF.

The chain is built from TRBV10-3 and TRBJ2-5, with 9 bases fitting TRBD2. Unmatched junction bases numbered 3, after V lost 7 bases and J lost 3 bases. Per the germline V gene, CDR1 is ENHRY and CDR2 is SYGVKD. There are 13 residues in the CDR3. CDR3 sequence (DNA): TGTGCCATCACCCCTAGCGGGGAAGAGACCCAGTACTTC. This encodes CAITPSGEETQYF.

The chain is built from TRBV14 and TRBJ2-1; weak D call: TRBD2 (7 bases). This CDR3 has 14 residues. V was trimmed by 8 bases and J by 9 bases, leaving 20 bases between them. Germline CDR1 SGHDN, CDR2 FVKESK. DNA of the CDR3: TGTGCCAGCCATCCCGGGGGCGGGACTACTGAGCAGTTCTTC. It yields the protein CASHPGGGTTEQFF.

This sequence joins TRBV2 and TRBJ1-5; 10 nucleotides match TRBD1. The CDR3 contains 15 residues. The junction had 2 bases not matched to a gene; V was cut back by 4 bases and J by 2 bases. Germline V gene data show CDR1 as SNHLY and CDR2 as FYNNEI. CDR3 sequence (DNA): TGTGCCAGCAGTGTGGGGACAGGGGGCAATCAGCCCCAGCATTTT. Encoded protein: CASSVGTGGNQPQHF. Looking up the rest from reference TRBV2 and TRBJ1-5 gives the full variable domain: EPEVTQTPSHQVTQMGQEVILRCVPISNHLYFYWYRQILGQKVEFLVSFYNNEISEKSEIFDDQFSVERPDGSNFTLKIRSTKLEDSAMYFCASSVGTGGNQPQHFGDGTRLSIL.

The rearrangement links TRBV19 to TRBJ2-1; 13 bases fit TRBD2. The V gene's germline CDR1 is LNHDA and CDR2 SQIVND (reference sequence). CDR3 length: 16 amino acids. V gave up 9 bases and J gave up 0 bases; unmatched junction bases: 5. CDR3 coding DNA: TGTGCCAGCGCCGGGACTAGCGGGATCTCCTACAATGAGCAGTTCTTC. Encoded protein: CASAGTSGISYNEQFF.

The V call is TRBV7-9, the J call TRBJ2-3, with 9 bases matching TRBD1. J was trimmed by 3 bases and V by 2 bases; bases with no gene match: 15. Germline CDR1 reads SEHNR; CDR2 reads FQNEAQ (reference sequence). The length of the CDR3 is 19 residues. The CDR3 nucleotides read TGTGCCAGCAGCTTATGGACAGGGGATCGATTAAGGTGGACAGATACGCAGTATTTT. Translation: CASSLWTGDRLRWTDTQYF.

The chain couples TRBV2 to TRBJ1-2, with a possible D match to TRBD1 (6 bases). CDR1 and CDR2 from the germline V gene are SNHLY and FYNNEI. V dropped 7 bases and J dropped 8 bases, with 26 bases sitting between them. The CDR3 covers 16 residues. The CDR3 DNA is TGTGCCAGCACCTTACAGGGTATGGGTTCCGTCTTCGGCTACACCTTC. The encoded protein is CASTLQGMGSVFGYTF.

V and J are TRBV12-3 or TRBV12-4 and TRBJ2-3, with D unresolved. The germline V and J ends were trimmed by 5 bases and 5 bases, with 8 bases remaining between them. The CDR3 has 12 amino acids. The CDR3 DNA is TGTGCCAGCAGTCCCCAGGTAGATACGCAGTATTTT. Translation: CASSPQVDTQYF.

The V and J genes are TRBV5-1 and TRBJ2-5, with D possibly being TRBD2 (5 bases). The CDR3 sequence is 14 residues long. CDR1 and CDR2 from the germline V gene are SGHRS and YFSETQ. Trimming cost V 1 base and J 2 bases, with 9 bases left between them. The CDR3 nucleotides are TGCGCCAGCAGCTTGAGCGGATTTCAAGAGACCCAGTACTTC. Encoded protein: CASSLSGFQETQYF.

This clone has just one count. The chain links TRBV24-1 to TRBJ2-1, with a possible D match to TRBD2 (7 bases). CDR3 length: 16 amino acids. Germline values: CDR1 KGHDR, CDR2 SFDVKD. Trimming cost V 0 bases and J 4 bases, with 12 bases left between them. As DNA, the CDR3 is TGTGCCACCAGTGATTTGAGGGGGGGAGGGTACAATGAGCAGTTCTTC. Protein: CATSDLRGGGYNEQFF.

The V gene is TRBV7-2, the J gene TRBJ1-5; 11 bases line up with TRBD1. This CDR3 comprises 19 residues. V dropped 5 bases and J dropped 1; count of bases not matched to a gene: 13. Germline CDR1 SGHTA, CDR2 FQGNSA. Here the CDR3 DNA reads TGTGCCAGCAGCCCCAAGACTTGGACAGGGGGCGGGAGCAATCAGCCCCAGCATTTT. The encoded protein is CASSPKTWTGGGSNQPQHF.

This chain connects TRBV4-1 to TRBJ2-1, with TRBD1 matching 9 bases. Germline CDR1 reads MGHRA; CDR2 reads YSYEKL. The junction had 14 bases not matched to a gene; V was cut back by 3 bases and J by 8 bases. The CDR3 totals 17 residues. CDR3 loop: CASSQLPGQGLVDEQFF. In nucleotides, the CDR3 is TGCGCCAGCAGCCAGCTCCCGGGACAGGGTCTTGTGGATGAGCAGTTCTTC.

The CDR3 reads CASSLGGRANEQFF. The CDR3 region has the DNA TGTGCCAGCAGCTTAGGGGGGAGGGCCAATGAGCAGTTCTTC. V is TRBV11-2 and J is TRBJ2-1; 7 bases agree with TRBD2. This CDR3 spans 14 amino acids. V dropped 1 base and J dropped 6; count of bases not matched to a gene: 3. Germline CDR1 and CDR2: SGHAT and FQNNGV.

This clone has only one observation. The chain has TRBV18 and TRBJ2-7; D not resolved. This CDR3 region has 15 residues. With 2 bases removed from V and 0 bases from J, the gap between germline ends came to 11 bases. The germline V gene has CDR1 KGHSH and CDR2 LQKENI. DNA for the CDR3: TGTGCCAGCTCACCAGGATTCGCTAGCTCCTACGAGCAGTACGTC. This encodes CASSPGFASSYEQYV.

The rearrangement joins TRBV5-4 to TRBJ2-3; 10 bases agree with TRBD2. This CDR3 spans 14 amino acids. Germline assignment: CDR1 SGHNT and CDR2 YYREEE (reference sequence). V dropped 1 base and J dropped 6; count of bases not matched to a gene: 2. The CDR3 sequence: CASSLRTSGDTQYF. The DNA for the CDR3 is TGTGCCAGCAGCTTGCGGACTAGCGGCGATACGCAGTATTTT.

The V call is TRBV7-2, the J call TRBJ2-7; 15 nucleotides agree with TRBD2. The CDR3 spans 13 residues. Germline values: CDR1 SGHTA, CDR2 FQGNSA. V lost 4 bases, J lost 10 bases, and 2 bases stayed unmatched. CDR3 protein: CASSSGLAGGQYV. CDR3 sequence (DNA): TGTGCCAGCAGCTCGGGACTAGCGGGGGGACAGTACGTC.